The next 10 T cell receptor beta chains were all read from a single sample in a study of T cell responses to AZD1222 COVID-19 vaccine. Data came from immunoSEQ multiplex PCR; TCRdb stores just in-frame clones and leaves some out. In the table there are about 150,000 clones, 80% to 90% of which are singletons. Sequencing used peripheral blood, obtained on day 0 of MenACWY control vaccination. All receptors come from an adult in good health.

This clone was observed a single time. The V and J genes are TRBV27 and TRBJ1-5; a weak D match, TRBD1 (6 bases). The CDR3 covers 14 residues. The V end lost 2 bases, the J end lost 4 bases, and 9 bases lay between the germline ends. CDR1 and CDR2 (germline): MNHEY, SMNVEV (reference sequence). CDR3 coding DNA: TGTGCCAGCAGTTTAACCAGGGGTAATCAGCCCCAGCATTTT. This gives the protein CASSLTRGNQPQHF.

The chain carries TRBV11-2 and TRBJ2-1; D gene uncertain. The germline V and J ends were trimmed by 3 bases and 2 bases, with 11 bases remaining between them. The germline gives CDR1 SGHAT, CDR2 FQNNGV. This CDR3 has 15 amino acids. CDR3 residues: CASSLGPPPYNEQFF. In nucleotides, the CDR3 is TGTGCCAGCAGCTTGGGCCCTCCCCCCTACAATGAGCAGTTCTTC.

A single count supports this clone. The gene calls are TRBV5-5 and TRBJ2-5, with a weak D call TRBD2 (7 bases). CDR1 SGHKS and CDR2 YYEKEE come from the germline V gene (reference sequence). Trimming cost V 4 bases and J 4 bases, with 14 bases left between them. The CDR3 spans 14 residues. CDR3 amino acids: CASSARGGVETQYF. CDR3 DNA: TGTGCCAGCAGCGCGAGGGGGGGCGTAGAGACCCAGTACTTC.

CDR3 region: CASSPQTGASNQPQHF. CDR3 DNA sequence: TGTGCCAGCAGCCCTCAGACAGGGGCGAGCAATCAGCCCCAGCATTTT. This chain uses TRBV6-2 or TRBV6-3 with TRBJ1-5, with 8 bases fitting TRBD1. The germline V gene encodes CDR1 MNHEY and CDR2 SVGEGT. The CDR3 extends over 16 amino acids. Germline trimming cut 6 bases from V and 1 base from J; bases unmatched to any gene: 8.

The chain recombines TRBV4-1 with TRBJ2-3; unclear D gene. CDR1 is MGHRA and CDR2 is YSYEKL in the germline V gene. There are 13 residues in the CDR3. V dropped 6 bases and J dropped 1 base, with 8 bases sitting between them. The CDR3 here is CASSIPGTDTQYF. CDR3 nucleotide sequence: TGCGCCAGCAGTATCCCGGGCACAGATACGCAGTATTTT.

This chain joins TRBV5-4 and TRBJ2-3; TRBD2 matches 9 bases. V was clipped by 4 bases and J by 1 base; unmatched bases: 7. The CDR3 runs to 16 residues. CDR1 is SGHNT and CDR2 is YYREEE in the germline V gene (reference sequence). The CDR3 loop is CASSPPRGGRTDTQYF. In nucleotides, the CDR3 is TGTGCCAGCAGCCCGCCGCGGGGGGGACGCACAGATACGCAGTATTTT.

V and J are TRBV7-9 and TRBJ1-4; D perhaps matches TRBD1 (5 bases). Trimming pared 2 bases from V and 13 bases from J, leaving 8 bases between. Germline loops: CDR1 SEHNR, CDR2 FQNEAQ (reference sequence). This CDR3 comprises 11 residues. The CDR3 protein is CASSLRGPLFF. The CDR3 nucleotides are TGTGCCAGCAGCTTAAGGGGACCACTGTTTTTT.

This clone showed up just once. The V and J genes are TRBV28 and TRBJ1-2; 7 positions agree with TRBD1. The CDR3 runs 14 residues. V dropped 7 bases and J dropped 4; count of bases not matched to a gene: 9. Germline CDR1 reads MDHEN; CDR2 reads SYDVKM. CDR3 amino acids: CASTSAGTVYGYTF. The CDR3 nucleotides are TGTGCCAGCACCTCGGCCGGGACAGTCTATGGCTACACCTTC.

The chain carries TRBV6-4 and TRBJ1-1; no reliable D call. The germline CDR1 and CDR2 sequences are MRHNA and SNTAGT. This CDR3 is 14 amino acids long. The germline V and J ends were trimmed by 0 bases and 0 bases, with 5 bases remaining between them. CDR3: CASSDSDMNTEAFF. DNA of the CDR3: TGTGCCAGCAGTGACTCAGACATGAACACTGAAGCTTTCTTT.

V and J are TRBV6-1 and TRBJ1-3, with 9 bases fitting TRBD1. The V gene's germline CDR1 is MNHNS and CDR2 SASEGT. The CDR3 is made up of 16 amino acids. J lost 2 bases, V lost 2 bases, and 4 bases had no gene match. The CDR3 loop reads CASSERDRVTGNTIYF. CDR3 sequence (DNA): TGTGCCAGCAGTGAAAGGGACAGGGTCACTGGAAACACCATATATTTT.